This TCR beta chain was captured by sequencing in a study of blood T cell repertoires in COVID-19. Study overall: T cells, B-cell-depleted T cells, or PBMCs supplied cDNA or gDNA.

Individuals in the exposed group had encountered a COVID-19 case within 2 weeks preceding study entry. Clones were sequenced by immunoSEQ multiplex PCR, and TCRdb holds only the in-frame ones, with some missing. The sample lists roughly 230,000 clones, about 85% occurring once. Germline V gene data show CDR1 as SQVTM and CDR2 as ANQGSEA. Trimming shortened V by 7 bases and J by 0 bases, and 18 bases separated the two germline ends. The CDR3 spans 15 residues. The sequenced sample was PBMCs or T cells enriched from blood (not recorded which). The chain uses TRBV29-1 and TRBJ1-1; D is perhaps TRBD1 (5 bases). The receptor was derived from a woman in her fifties or sixties who had been exposed to COVID-19. DNA for the CDR3: TGCAGCGCTTGCGGGGGACTAGCGGTGAACACTGAAGCTTTCTTT. Protein sequence: CSACGGLAVNTEAFF.